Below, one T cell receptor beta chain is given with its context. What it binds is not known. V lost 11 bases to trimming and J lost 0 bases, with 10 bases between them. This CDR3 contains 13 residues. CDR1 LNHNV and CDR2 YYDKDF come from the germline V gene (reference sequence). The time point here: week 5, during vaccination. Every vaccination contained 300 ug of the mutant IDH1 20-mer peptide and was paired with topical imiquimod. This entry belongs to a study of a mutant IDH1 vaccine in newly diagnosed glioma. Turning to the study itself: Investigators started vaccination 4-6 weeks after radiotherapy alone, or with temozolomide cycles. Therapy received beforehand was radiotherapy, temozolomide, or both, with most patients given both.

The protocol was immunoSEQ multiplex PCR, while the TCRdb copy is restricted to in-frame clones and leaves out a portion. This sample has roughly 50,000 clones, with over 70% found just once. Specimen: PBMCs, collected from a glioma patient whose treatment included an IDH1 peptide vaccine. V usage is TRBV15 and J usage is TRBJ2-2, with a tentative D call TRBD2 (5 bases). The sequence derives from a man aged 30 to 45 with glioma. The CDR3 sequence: CASGGANTGELFF. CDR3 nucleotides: TGTGCCTCCGGAGGAGCGAACACCGGGGAGCTGTTTTTT.